The 12 T cell receptor beta chains below were found in one sample sequenced in a study of T cells in localized non-small cell lung cancer. Method: immunoSEQ multiplex PCR; TCRdb's copy keeps in-frame clones and lacks some. The sample includes about 33,000 clones, about nine tenths of them seen just once. The sequencing here drew on peripheral blood mononuclear cells, taken before any cancer treatment. The receptors come from a man aged 40 to 70 with stage III lung adenocarcinoma.

Worth noting for this clone: Germline and junction disagree at one end, which may indicate a read error. The chain employs TRBV7-7 and TRBJ2-1, with 10 bases fitting TRBD1. The V gene's germline CDR1 is SSHAT and CDR2 FNYEAQ (reference sequence). This CDR3 has 14 residues. The CDR3 DNA is TGTGCTAGCAGCCCGGGACAGGGGTTCAATGAGCAGTTCTTC. Residues: CASSPGQGFNEQFF.

The genes are TRBV7-2 and TRBJ1-1; no clear D gene. V gave up 2 bases and J gave up 10 bases, with 11 bases separating them. In germline, CDR1 is SGHTA, CDR2 FQGNSA. The CDR3 is made up of 12 amino acids. CDR3 bases: TGTGCCAGCAGCTTAATTAAGAAGCGAGCTTTCTTT. Its protein is CASSLIKKRAFF.

The rearrangement links TRBV11-2 to TRBJ1-2; tentative D call: TRBD1 (6 bases). Germline V gene sequence: CDR1 SGHAT, CDR2 FQNNGV. The CDR3 consists of 14 residues. V lost 5 bases to trimming and J lost 3 bases, with 13 bases between them. CDR3 bases: TGTGCCAGCAGCCGCGTGGGGGGCGACTATGGCTACACCTTC. Protein product: CASSRVGGDYGYTF.

The chain is built from TRBV6-6 and TRBJ1-2; D gene unclear. The CDR3 extends over 15 amino acids. CDR1 and CDR2 (germline): MNHNY, SVGAGI (reference sequence). Trimming took off 4 bases at V and 1 base at J, with 13 bases between the two ends. CDR3 in DNA: TGTGCCAGCAGTTTGGACCGTATCAGTAACTATGGCTACACCTTC. This codes for CASSLDRISNYGYTF.

The chain couples TRBV7-8 to TRBJ2-1; D is ambiguous. This CDR3 has 12 amino acids. V lost 5 bases to trimming and J lost 15 bases, with 17 bases between them. In germline, CDR1 is SGHVS, CDR2 FQNEAQ. CDR3 bases: TGTGCCAGCAGCCGCAGATCTCTCGACACGTTCTTC. It translates to CASSRRSLDTFF.

V and J are TRBV2 and TRBJ1-1; 7 bases agree with TRBD1. The J segment lost 2 bases and the V segment lost 6 bases, leaving 6 bases of the junction unmatched. The CDR3 has 14 residues. The germline CDR1 and CDR2 sequences are SNHLY and FYNNEI. The chain's CDR3 is CASRTQGINTEAFF. The CDR3 bases are TGTGCCAGCAGGACACAGGGGATCAACACTGAAGCTTTCTTT.

The sample holds a few counts of this clone. The J gene is TRBJ2-7, the V gene TRBV12-5; no definite D call. Between the trimmed V and J ends, which lost 1 base and 1 base, there was a span of 5 bases. Germline CDR1 reads LGHNT; CDR2 reads FRNRAP. The CDR3 length is 13 residues. CDR3 region: CASGLGDSYEQYF. CDR3 coding DNA: TGTGCTAGTGGTTTGGGGGATTCCTACGAGCAGTACTTC. The full variable domain, with the rest looked up from reference TRBV12-5 and TRBJ2-7, is DARVTQTPRHKVTEMGQEVTMRCQPILGHNTVFWYRQTMMQGLELLAYFRNRAPLDDSGMPKDRFSAEMPDATLATLKIQPSEPRDSAVYFCASGLGDSYEQYFGPGTRLTVT.

CDR3 sequence reads: CASSLLGIGNEQYF. The CDR3, as DNA: TGTGCCAGCAGCTTGCTAGGGATCGGCAACGAGCAGTACTTC. V is TRBV5-4 and J is TRBJ2-7; D is unresolved. This CDR3 region has 14 residues. CDR1 SGHNT and CDR2 YYREEE come from the germline V gene (reference sequence). Trimming pared 1 base from V and 5 bases from J, leaving 13 bases between. The complete variable domain, with remaining parts taken from reference TRBV5-4 and TRBJ2-7, reads ETGVTQSPTHLIKTRGQQVTLRCSSQSGHNTVSWYQQALGQGPQFIFQYYREEENGRGNFPPRFSGLQFPNYSSELNVNALELDDSALYLCASSLLGIGNEQYFGPGTRLTVT.

The chain recombines TRBV5-6 with TRBJ2-5; D might be TRBD1 (6 bases). The germline CDR1 and CDR2 sequences are SGHDT and YYEEEE. The V and J ends lost 4 bases and 5 bases respectively, with 15 bases between them. The CDR3 runs 14 residues. In DNA form, the CDR3 reads TGTGCCAGCAGCGAGGACAGCGGACGGGAGACCCAGTACTTC. Protein sequence: CASSEDSGRETQYF.

This clone was counted between two and nine times. The V call is TRBV5-1, the J call TRBJ2-3, with TRBD2 identical over 14 bases. V lost 6 bases and J lost 3; bases outside the gene matches: 3. CDR3 length: 15 amino acids. Looked up from germline, CDR1 is SGHRS and CDR2 is YFSETQ. The CDR3 protein is CASTGLAGGTDTQYF. The CDR3 DNA reads TGCGCCAGCACTGGACTAGCGGGGGGTACAGATACGCAGTATTTT.

The V and J genes are TRBV6-5 and TRBJ1-2; 7 bases agree with TRBD1. CDR3 length: 16 amino acids. CDR1 is MNHEY, CDR2 SVGAGI, per germline. J gave up 7 bases and V 2 bases, and 13 bases lay outside the gene matches. In nucleotides, the CDR3 is TGTGCCAGCAGTTACGTGACAGGGCGACAACTGGGTGGCTACACCTTC. It is translated as CASSYVTGRQLGGYTF.

This chain joins TRBV6-5 and TRBJ2-1; D is undetermined. CDR3 length equals 13 residues. V was pared by 1 base and J by 10 bases, with 11 bases between. Looked up from germline, CDR1 is MNHEY and CDR2 is SVGAGI. The CDR3 loop is CASSYYLGKEQFF. The CDR3 nucleotides are TGTGCCAGCAGTTACTATCTAGGGAAAGAGCAGTTCTTC.